This T cell receptor beta chain is drawn from a study of CD8 T cells in Susac syndrome. V lost 5 bases to trimming and J lost 9 bases, with 14 bases between them. Looked up from germline, CDR1 is DFQATT and CDR2 is SNEGSKA (reference sequence). The CDR3 consists of 13 residues. An input of roughly 0.5 to 1 ug of RNA was subjected to reverse transcription using random hexamers. TCRdb processed the immunoSEQ multiplex PCR reads anew with MiXCR; each CDR3 protein has one entry. This table holds roughly 86,000 distinct CDR3 sequences, 90% to 97% found once. This sequence originates from a human donor with Susac syndrome. The V call is TRBV20-1, the J call TRBJ1-6, with D maybe TRBD1 (5 bases). Sequencing was performed on CD8+ T cells from PBMCs. CDR3 nucleotides: TGCAGTGCTGCCACAGATGGGGCTTCACCCCTCCACTTT. This gives the protein CSAATDGASPLHF.